This T cell receptor (beta chain) was sequenced for a study of shared clonotypes between healthy human individuals. At the level of the study: Aged between 18 and 49, the donors were two women and three men.

Each cell subset's genomic DNA was divided evenly among several immunoSEQ plates. Only in-frame clones appear in the TCRdb table, and some are missing; sequencing was by immunoSEQ multiplex PCR. The sample includes some 2.3 million clones, more than 80% of them seen just once. V was shortened by 7 bases and J by 3 bases, with 13 bases between the two germline ends. CDR1 and CDR2 (germline): SNHLY, FYNNEI. This CDR3 is built from 13 residues. The donor cohort consisted entirely of Caucasian adults residing in Nashville, Tennessee. This TCR was sampled from a man aged 18 to 29 in good health. Some clones in this sample may be carry-over from other donors' samples. The specimen sequenced was naive CD4+ T cells from PBMCs. Subset given: CD45RA+ positively selected. This chain connects TRBV2 to TRBJ2-7; maybe TRBD1 (5 bases). The CDR3 loop is CASKGFTVYEQYF. The CDR3 DNA reads as TGTGCCAGCAAGGGGTTTACGGTCTACGAGCAGTACTTC.